This record looks at one T cell receptor (beta chain) sequence and its context. What it binds is unknown. TCRdb's copy holds only in-frame clones and misses some; the assay was immunoSEQ multiplex PCR. The data contain about 85,000 clones, 90% of them singletons. Losses at the gene ends were 6 bases for V and 4 bases for J; bases not matched to a gene: 8. CDR3 length: 14 residues. The germline gives CDR1 MGHDK, CDR2 SYGVNS. This record comes from a study of PD-1 blockade in classical Hodgkin lymphoma. The time point: cycle 4 day 1 (C4D1), after 5 to 7 weeks of nivolumab. All patients experienced relapse after autologous stem cell transplantation, and brentuximab vedotin exposure was variable. Study results and caveats: Repertoires differed for reasons still undefined, possibly disease activity or prior therapy. Healthy donors reportedly exceeded newly diagnosed patients in baseline TCR diversity. Diversity in CD4+ TCRs, unlike that measured in CD8+ TCRs, had risen significantly by C4D1.

The sequencing used peripheral blood mononuclear cells (PBMCs), collected before the fourth cycle of nivolumab. V usage is TRBV25-1 and J usage is TRBJ1-1; 7 nucleotides line up with TRBD1. The TCR comes from a human donor with classical Hodgkin lymphoma. CDR3 DNA: TGTGCCAGCAGAGCATCCAGGGGGTTCACTGAAGCTTTCTTT. Protein sequence: CASRASRGFTEAFF.